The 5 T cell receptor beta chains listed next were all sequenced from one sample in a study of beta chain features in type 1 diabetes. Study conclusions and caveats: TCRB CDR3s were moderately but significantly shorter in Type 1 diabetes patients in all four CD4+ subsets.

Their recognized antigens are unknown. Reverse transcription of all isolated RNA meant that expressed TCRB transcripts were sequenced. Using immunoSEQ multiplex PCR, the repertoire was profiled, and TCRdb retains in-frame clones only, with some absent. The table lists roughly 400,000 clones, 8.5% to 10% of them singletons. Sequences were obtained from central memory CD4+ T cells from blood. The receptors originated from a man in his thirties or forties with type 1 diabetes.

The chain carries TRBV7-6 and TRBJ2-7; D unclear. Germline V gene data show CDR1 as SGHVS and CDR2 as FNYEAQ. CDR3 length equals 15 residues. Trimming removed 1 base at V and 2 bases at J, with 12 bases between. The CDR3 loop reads CASSLDVGYTYEQYF. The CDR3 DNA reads TGTGCCAGCAGCTTAGATGTCGGCTATACCTACGAGCAGTACTTC.

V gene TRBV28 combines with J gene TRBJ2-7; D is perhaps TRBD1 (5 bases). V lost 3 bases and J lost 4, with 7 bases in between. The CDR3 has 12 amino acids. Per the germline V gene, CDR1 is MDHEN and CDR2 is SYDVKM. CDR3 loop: CASSFKGYEQYF. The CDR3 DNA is TGTGCCAGCAGTTTTAAGGGGTACGAGCAGTACTTC.

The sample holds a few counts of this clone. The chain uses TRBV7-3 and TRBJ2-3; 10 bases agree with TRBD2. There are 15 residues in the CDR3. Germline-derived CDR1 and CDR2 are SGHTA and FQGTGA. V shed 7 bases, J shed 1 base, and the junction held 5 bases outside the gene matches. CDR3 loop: CASTMGLARTDTQYF. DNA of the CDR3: TGTGCCAGCACCATGGGACTAGCGCGCACAGATACGCAGTATTTT.

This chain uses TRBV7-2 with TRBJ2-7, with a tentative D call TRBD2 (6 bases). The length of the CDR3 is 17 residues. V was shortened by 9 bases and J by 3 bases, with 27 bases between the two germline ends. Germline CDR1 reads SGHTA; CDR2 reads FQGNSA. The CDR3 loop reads CASSPIRGSGTNYEQYF. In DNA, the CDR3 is TGTGCCAGTAGCCCAATCCGGGGTAGCGGCACTAACTACGAGCAGTACTTC.

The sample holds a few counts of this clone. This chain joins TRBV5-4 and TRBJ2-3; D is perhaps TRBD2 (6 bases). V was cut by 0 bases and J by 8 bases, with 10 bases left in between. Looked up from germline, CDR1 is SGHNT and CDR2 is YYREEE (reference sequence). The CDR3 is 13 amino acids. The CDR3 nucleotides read TGTGCCAGCAGCTTGGTGGCGGAGGGTACGCAGTATTTT. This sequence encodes CASSLVAEGTQYF.